Shown below are 4 T cell receptor beta chains from a single sample sequenced in a study of blood T cell repertoires in COVID-19. TCRdb's table, derived via immunoSEQ multiplex PCR, lists solely in-frame clones and lacks some. The sample records 220,000 or so clones, around four fifths being singletons. Sequencing input: peripheral blood. These receptors all come from a woman aged 55-69 years who had recovered from COVID-19.

The rearrangement uses TRBV5-1 and TRBJ2-2, with TRBD2 matching 8 bases. The germline V gene encodes CDR1 SGHRS and CDR2 YFSETQ. Trimming at V came to 5 bases and at J to 4 bases, leaving 7 bases not matched to a gene. The CDR3 contains 15 residues. CDR3 amino acids: CASRLAGTGTGELFF. In DNA form, the CDR3 reads TGCGCCAGCAGATTAGCGGGGACGGGCACCGGGGAGCTGTTTTTT.

The chain links TRBV6-5 to TRBJ1-4; tentative D call: TRBD1 (5 bases). CDR1 and CDR2 (germline): MNHEY, SVGAGI. Trimming pared 10 bases from V and 8 bases from J, leaving 20 bases between. The CDR3 runs 14 residues. The chain's CDR3 is CATGRGGSEEKLFF. DNA for the CDR3: TGTGCCACCGGACGGGGGGGGAGTGAAGAAAAACTGTTTTTT.

Written as DNA, the CDR3 is TGTGCCAGCAGCTCTGGACTCTTCGGCGGCTCCTACAATGAGCAGTTCTTC. This encodes CASSSGLFGGSYNEQFF. The V and J genes are TRBV7-9 and TRBJ2-1, with a weak D call TRBD2 (5 bases). The CDR3 is 17 residues long. V was trimmed by 4 bases and J by 0 bases, leaving 16 bases between them. Germline V gene lookup returns CDR1 SEHNR and CDR2 FQNEAQ (reference sequence).

This clone was counted a few times. The identical CDR3 is also encoded by other nucleotide sequences in the sample. The J gene is TRBJ1-1, the V gene TRBV11-3, with 7 bases aligning to TRBD1. The CDR3 spans 12 residues. Germline V gene data show CDR1 as SGHNT and CDR2 as YENEEA. V lost 4 bases to trimming and J lost 7 bases; unmatched junction nucleotides: 3. The CDR3 spells CASSSRQGEAFF. In DNA form, the CDR3 reads TGTGCCAGCAGCTCCCGACAGGGTGAAGCTTTCTTT.